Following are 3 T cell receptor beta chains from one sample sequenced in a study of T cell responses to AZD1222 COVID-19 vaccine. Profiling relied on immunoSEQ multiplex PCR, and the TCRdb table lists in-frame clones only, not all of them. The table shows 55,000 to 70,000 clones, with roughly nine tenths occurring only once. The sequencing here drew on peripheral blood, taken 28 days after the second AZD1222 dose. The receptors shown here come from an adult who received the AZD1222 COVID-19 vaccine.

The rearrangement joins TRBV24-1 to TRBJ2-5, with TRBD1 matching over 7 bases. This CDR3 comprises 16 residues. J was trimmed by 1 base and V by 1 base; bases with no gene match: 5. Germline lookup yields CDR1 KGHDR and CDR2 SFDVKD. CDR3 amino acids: CATSDLETGFQETQYF. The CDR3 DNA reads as TGTGCCACCAGTGATTTAGAGACAGGGTTCCAAGAGACCCAGTACTTC.

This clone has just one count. The CDR3 DNA follows: TGCGCCAGCAGCTTGGGGGGCACTAATGAAGCTTTCTTT. Translation: CASSLGGTNEAFF. This chain links TRBV5-1 with TRBJ1-1, with a tentative D call TRBD1 (5 bases). The CDR3 contains 13 residues. Trimming pared 0 bases from V and 7 bases from J, leaving 10 bases between. Germline-derived CDR1 and CDR2 are SGHRS and YFSETQ.

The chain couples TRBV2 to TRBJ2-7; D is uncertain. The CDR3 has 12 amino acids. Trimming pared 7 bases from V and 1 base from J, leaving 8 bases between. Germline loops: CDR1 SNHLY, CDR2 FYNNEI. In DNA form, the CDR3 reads TGTGCCAGCACCACCTTTTCCTACGAGCAGTACTTC. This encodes CASTTFSYEQYF.